The 13 T cell receptor beta chains presented below share a single source sample, sequenced in a study of blood T cell repertoires in COVID-19. Clones were sequenced by immunoSEQ multiplex PCR, and TCRdb holds only the in-frame ones, with some missing. The profile covers more than 95,000 clones, with 85% appearing a single time and 25% to 30% taken by the ten largest. Sequences were obtained from peripheral blood. The receptors come from a woman older than 75 with acute or convalescent COVID-19.

The genes are TRBV27 and TRBJ1-2, with D perhaps TRBD1 (6 bases). Trimming removed 3 bases at V and 4 bases at J, with 21 bases between. Germline V gene lookup returns CDR1 MNHEY and CDR2 SMNVEV (reference sequence). This CDR3 region has 17 residues. CDR3 nucleotide sequence: TGTGCCAGCAGTTTGTCTTACCCCCGGACAGCCCTCTATGGCTACACCTTC. The encoded protein is CASSLSYPRTALYGYTF.

The chain combines TRBV24-1 with TRBJ2-5, with 9 bases fitting TRBD2. Looked up from germline, CDR1 is KGHDR and CDR2 is SFDVKD. Unmatched junction bases numbered 6, after V lost 9 bases and J lost 5 bases. The length of the CDR3 is 13 residues. In DNA form, the CDR3 reads TGTGCCACCGCTGGCGGGGGGGGTGAGACCCAGTACTTC. It yields the protein CATAGGGGETQYF.

The chain has TRBV15 and TRBJ1-2, with D perhaps matching TRBD1 (6 bases). CDR3 length: 14 residues. Germline CDR1 is LNHNV and CDR2 is YYDKDF (reference sequence). Trimming pared 0 bases from V and 5 bases from J, leaving 10 bases between. The CDR3 sequence is CATSRDRTAYGYTF. Here the CDR3 DNA reads TGTGCCACCAGCAGAGATAGGACAGCTTATGGCTACACCTTC.

The rearrangement joins TRBV5-1 to TRBJ2-1, with 11 positions matching TRBD2. The V segment lost 4 bases and the J segment 7 bases; nucleotides outside the gene matches: 13. There are 17 residues in the CDR3. Per the germline V gene, CDR1 is SGHRS and CDR2 is YFSETQ. CDR3 DNA sequence: TGCGCCAGCAGCGGGTCGGATAGCGGGGGGGCAGGAAATGAGCAGTTCTTC. As protein: CASSGSDSGGAGNEQFF. The entire variable domain, with the rest obtained from reference TRBV5-1 and TRBJ2-1, is as follows: KAGVTQTPRYLIKTRGQQVTLSCSPISGHRSVSWYQQTPGQGLQFLFEYFSETQRNKGNFPGRFSGRQFSNSRSEMNVSTLELGDSALYLCASSGSDSGGAGNEQFFGPGTRLTVL.

This sequence joins TRBV5-1 and TRBJ2-1; 10 nucleotides match TRBD2. Germline V gene lookup returns CDR1 SGHRS and CDR2 YFSETQ. This CDR3 is built from 14 residues. Unmatched junction bases numbered 7, after V lost 5 bases and J lost 8 bases. For the CDR3, the DNA is TGCGCCAGCAGGACAGCGGGAGGGGGCGATGAGCAGTTCTTC. Its protein product is CASRTAGGGDEQFF. The full variable domain, with the rest looked up from reference TRBV5-1 and TRBJ2-1, is KAGVTQTPRYLIKTRGQQVTLSCSPISGHRSVSWYQQTPGQGLQFLFEYFSETQRNKGNFPGRFSGRQFSNSRSEMNVSTLELGDSALYLCASRTAGGGDEQFFGPGTRLTVL.

The J gene is TRBJ1-5, the V gene TRBV9; 7 bases match TRBD1. The length of the CDR3 is 16 residues. Looked up from germline, CDR1 is SGDLS and CDR2 is YYNGEE. J was trimmed by 0 bases and V by 4 bases; bases with no gene match: 7. CDR3 nucleotides: TGTGCCAGCAGCAAAGGGACAGCAGATAGCAATCAGCCCCAGCATTTT. This sequence encodes CASSKGTADSNQPQHF.

J is TRBJ1-5 and V is TRBV2; the match to TRBD1 covers 7 bases. The CDR3 spans 14 residues. Germline CDR1 is SNHLY and CDR2 is FYNNEI. V lost 7 bases and J lost 2; bases outside the gene matches: 5. The DNA of the CDR3 is TGTGCCAGCACCGAGAGGGGGCGCAATCAGCCCCAGCATTTT. Protein sequence: CASTERGRNQPQHF. Full variable domain (remainder filled in from reference TRBV2 and TRBJ1-5): EPEVTQTPSHQVTQMGQEVILRCVPISNHLYFYWYRQILGQKVEFLVSFYNNEISEKSEIFDDQFSVERPDGSNFTLKIRSTKLEDSAMYFCASTERGRNQPQHFGDGTRLSIL.

The chain is built from TRBV4-3 and TRBJ1-2, with D tentatively TRBD1 (6 bases). From germline, CDR1 is LGHNA and CDR2 YSLEER. Trimming pared 0 bases from V and 8 bases from J, leaving 16 bases between. The CDR3 contains 15 residues. The CDR3 is CASSQDGRPGEGYTF. The CDR3 nucleotides read TGCGCCAGCAGCCAAGATGGTAGGCCAGGGGAAGGCTACACCTTC.

J is TRBJ1-1 and V is TRBV5-1, with TRBD1 as a possible D gene (5 bases). The CDR3 extends over 15 amino acids. Trimming pared 0 bases from V and 4 bases from J, leaving 13 bases between. CDR1 SGHRS and CDR2 YFSETQ come from the germline V gene. DNA for the CDR3: TGCGCCAGCAGCTTGGCTGGGGCTCTGCGCACTGAAGCTTTCTTT. Translating gives CASSLAGALRTEAFF.

The chain couples TRBV4-1 to TRBJ1-3, with D unclear. The V gene lost 3 bases and the J gene lost 5 bases, with 14 bases spanning the gap. This CDR3 is built from 15 residues. Germline CDR1 and CDR2: MGHRA and YSYEKL. In DNA, the CDR3 is TGCGCCAGCAGCCACCCCGGGAGGGAACGAAACACCATATATTTT. It yields the protein CASSHPGRERNTIYF.

The rearrangement uses TRBV28 and TRBJ1-1; possibly TRBD1 for D (6 bases). Germline V gene sequence: CDR1 MDHEN, CDR2 SYDVKM. CDR3 length equals 13 residues. V gave up 0 bases and J gave up 5 bases, with 7 bases separating them. The CDR3 loop is CASSLWGATEAFF. As DNA, the CDR3 is TGTGCCAGCAGTTTATGGGGGGCTACTGAAGCTTTCTTT.

This clone appeared a few times. The V gene is TRBV12-3 or TRBV12-4, the J gene TRBJ1-2, with D possibly being TRBD1 (5 bases). This CDR3 contains 12 residues. Trimming shortened V by 6 bases and J by 5 bases, and 10 bases separated the two germline ends. The CDR3 nucleotides read TGTGCCAGCAGGGCCGACAGTTATGGCTACACCTTC. It encodes CASRADSYGYTF.

In this sample, this clone turned up a few times. The V call is TRBV6-5, the J call TRBJ1-6; 8 bases fit TRBD1. The junction had 4 bases not matched to a gene; V was cut back by 6 bases and J by 3 bases. CDR1 and CDR2 from the germline V gene are MNHEY and SVGAGI. The CDR3 has 15 residues. The CDR3 bases are TGTGCCAGCAGGGACAGGGCCAACTATAATTCACCCCTCCACTTT. It translates to CASRDRANYNSPLHF.